Detailed here is one T cell receptor beta chain. Its antigen is currently unknown. This specimen belongs to a study of cytomegalovirus exposure and HLA in healthy donors. Study-level points and caveats: Researchers catalogued under 200 TCR beta chains as cytomegalovirus-associated. Serostatus for CMV was the only available immune exposure information.

With 60 Vbeta and 13 Jbeta primers, the PCR was carried out. Repertoires were generated with immunoSEQ multiplex PCR, while TCRdb's copy carries only in-frame clones and drops some. The table includes 100,000 to 150,000 clones, around 77% detected once. The sequencing sample was made of PBMCs. The TCR comes from a male donor in good health and CMV-seropositive.

CDR3 nucleotide sequence: TGTGCCAGCAGACACGACAGGGCTGGGGCCAACGTCCTGACTTTC. Encoded protein: CASRHDRAGANVLTF. This rearrangement joins TRBV7-8 to TRBJ2-6; 7 nucleotides agree with TRBD1. The CDR3 spans 15 residues. V lost 6 bases, J lost 2 bases, and 4 bases stayed unmatched. The germline V gene encodes CDR1 SGHVS and CDR2 FQNEAQ. Filled out from reference TRBV7-8 and TRBJ2-6, the complete variable domain reads GAGVSQSPRYKVAKRGQDVALRCDPISGHVSLFWYQQALGQGPEFLTYFQNEAQLDKSGLPSDRFFAERPEGSVSTLKIQRTQQEDSAVYLCASRHDRAGANVLTFGAGSRLTVL.